The 32 T cell receptor beta chains given below trace back to one sample, sequenced in a study of early T cells in non-severe SARS-CoV-2 infection. TCRdb analysed the 5' RACE reads with MiXCR anew, one entry per CDR3 protein. The table has 85,000 to 100,000 distinct CDR3 sequences, less than 15% seen once; the top ten hold over 2%. Input material: whole blood. Receptors were obtained from an adult who was a healthcare worker with PCR-confirmed SARS-CoV-2 infection or an uninfected control (not recorded which).

This clonotype has more than one count but fewer than ten. J is TRBJ1-5 and V is TRBV5-1; D is unclear. With 0 bases removed from V and 6 bases from J, the gap between germline ends came to 10 bases. Germline CDR1 is SGHRS and CDR2 is YFSETQ. The CDR3 spans 14 residues. As DNA, the CDR3 is TGCGCCAGCAGCTTGGTCGGTGACGGTCAGCCCCAGCATTTT. This sequence encodes CASSLVGDGQPQHF.

The gene calls are TRBV7-3 and TRBJ2-2; TRBD2 aligns across 9 bases. V lost 2 bases to trimming and J lost 4 bases; unmatched junction nucleotides: 2. Germline V gene lookup returns CDR1 SGHTA and CDR2 FQGTGA. The CDR3 is made up of 15 amino acids. The chain's CDR3 is CASSLLAGVTGELFF. The CDR3 DNA is TGTGCCAGCAGCTTATTAGCGGGGGTCACCGGGGAGCTGTTTTTT.

Ten or more counts support this clonotype. The chain couples TRBV2 to TRBJ2-7; D is possibly TRBD1 or TRBD2 (6 bases each). Germline CDR1 SNHLY, CDR2 FYNNEI. V was pared by 5 bases and J by 0 bases, with 11 bases between. This CDR3 is built from 14 residues. The CDR3 region has the DNA TGTGCCAGCAGTCTAGGGGGGTTCTCCTACGAGCAGTACTTC. Its translation is CASSLGGFSYEQYF.

The rearrangement uses TRBV6-1 and TRBJ2-1; D is perhaps TRBD1 or TRBD2 (5 bases each). V lost 3 bases and J 10 bases, leaving 13 bases between the germline ends. The CDR3 is 13 amino acids. Germline V gene data show CDR1 as MNHNS and CDR2 as SASEGT. CDR3 loop: CASSETRGREQFF. CDR3 in DNA: TGTGCCAGCAGTGAGACTCGGGGACGGGAGCAGTTCTTC.

V is TRBV6-2 or TRBV6-3 and J is TRBJ2-2; 11 bases align to TRBD2. V dropped 6 bases and J dropped 5; count of bases not matched to a gene: 11. Germline CDR1 and CDR2: MNHEY and SVGEGT. This CDR3 is built from 17 residues. This CDR3 reads CASRKTSGGGGTGELFF. The CDR3, as DNA: TGTGCCAGCAGAAAAACTAGCGGGGGCGGAGGGACCGGGGAGCTGTTTTTT.

Concerning this clonotype itself: A read error is possible here, since a much larger clone lies one base away. The conserved closing phenylalanine or tryptophan is absent in this CDR3, likely reflecting a read error. V usage is TRBV3-1 and J usage is TRBJ2-3; D is perhaps TRBD2 (5 bases). The germline V gene has CDR1 LGHDT and CDR2 YNNKEL (reference sequence). The V and J ends lost 3 bases and 2 bases respectively, with 12 bases between them. The CDR3 is 15 residues long. This chain's CDR3 is CASSHRGTHTDTQYY. The CDR3 bases are TGTGCCAGCAGCCACCGGGGAACTCACACAGATACGCAGTATTAT.

This chain uses TRBV18 with TRBJ1-1, with D hard to call. Trimming stripped 4 bases from V and 0 bases from J, with 9 bases between. The CDR3 consists of 14 residues. Germline V lookup: CDR1 KGHSH, CDR2 LQKENI. CDR3 in amino acids: CASSRDRMNTEAFF. For the CDR3, the DNA is TGTGCCAGCTCACGTGATCGGATGAACACTGAAGCTTTCTTT.

This clonotype came up many times. The gene calls are TRBV3-1 and TRBJ2-5; D is undetermined. This CDR3 comprises 11 residues. Germline CDR1 and CDR2: LGHDT and YNNKEL (reference sequence). The V end was cut by 5 bases, the J end by 3 bases, with 4 bases between. CDR3 loop: CASSSEETQYF. The CDR3 DNA sequence: TGTGCCAGCAGCTCCGAAGAGACCCAGTACTTC.

This clonotype occurred a few times. The chain uses TRBV5-1 and TRBJ2-1, with D hard to call. V was pared by 0 bases and J by 8 bases, with 3 bases between. The CDR3 sequence is 11 residues long. Germline CDR1 SGHRS, CDR2 YFSETQ. The DNA for the CDR3 is TGCGCCAGCAGCTTGGAACATGAGCAGTTCTTC. This codes for CASSLEHEQFF.

The V call is TRBV6-5, the J call TRBJ2-1; 10 bases match TRBD1. After removal of 4 bases from V and 6 bases from J, the junction contained 6 bases not matched to a gene. Germline loops: CDR1 MNHEY, CDR2 SVGAGI. This CDR3 comprises 15 residues. The CDR3 loop reads CASSSRQGAGNEQFF. The DNA for the CDR3 is TGTGCCAGCAGTTCCCGACAGGGGGCCGGCAATGAGCAGTTCTTC.

This clonotype came up many times. V gene TRBV20-1 combines with J gene TRBJ2-5, with a weak D call TRBD2 (6 bases). This CDR3 spans 10 amino acids. The ends were cut back, 7 bases at V and 7 bases at J, with 10 bases in the middle. Germline V gene sequence: CDR1 DFQATT, CDR2 SNEGSKA (reference sequence). CDR3 region: CSVSGGTQYF. CDR3 DNA: TGCAGTGTTAGCGGAGGGACCCAGTACTTC.

This clonotype was picked up many times. This chain joins TRBV29-1 and TRBJ2-7; D is undetermined. The CDR3 is 14 amino acids. Trimming cost V 8 bases and J 3 bases, with 20 bases left between them. Germline lookup yields CDR1 SQVTM and CDR2 ANQGSEA. The CDR3 here is CSPPPPDQNYEQYF. The CDR3, as DNA: TGCAGCCCCCCGCCCCCGGACCAGAACTACGAGCAGTACTTC.

This clonotype was seen at least ten times. CDR3 bases: TGTGCCAGCAGTTTCCTAGCGGGGGGTAACAATGAGCAGTTCTTC. It encodes CASSFLAGGNNEQFF. The chain employs TRBV28 and TRBJ2-1; 11 nucleotides match TRBD2. The trim removed 3 bases at V and 5 bases at J, leaving 3 bases unmatched. The CDR3 sequence is 15 residues long. Germline V gives CDR1 MDHEN, CDR2 SYDVKM.

This clonotype showed up many times. The V call is TRBV20-1, the J call TRBJ2-7, with TRBD2 identical over 7 bases. The CDR3 runs to 13 residues. The ends lost 0 bases at V and 6 bases at J; junction bases unmatched: 5. CDR1 DFQATT and CDR2 SNEGSKA come from the germline V gene (reference sequence). The CDR3 DNA is TGCAGTGCTAGAGAAAGGGTAGCGGGCGAGCAGTACTTC. Translating gives CSARERVAGEQYF.

This clonotype was picked up a small number of times. The chain combines TRBV20-1 with TRBJ2-1; D unclear. CDR3 size: 12 residues. The germline V gene has CDR1 DFQATT and CDR2 SNEGSKA (reference sequence). V was cut by 5 bases and J by 8 bases, with 13 bases left in between. CDR3 bases: TGCAGTGCTCCTGACCGGTGGGATGAGCAGTTCTTC. Translated, it gives CSAPDRWDEQFF.

This clonotype was counted between two and nine times. The rearrangement links TRBV6-2 or TRBV6-3 to TRBJ2-1; TRBD1 matches at 7 bases. The length of the CDR3 is 14 residues. Unmatched junction bases numbered 12, after V lost 6 bases and J lost 10 bases. The germline CDR1 and CDR2 sequences are MNHEY and SVGEGT. The CDR3 coding sequence is TGTGCCAGCAGACCCCCGCGACAGGGCCTCGAGCAGTTCTTC. Protein sequence: CASRPPRQGLEQFF.

This chain uses TRBV29-1 with TRBJ2-1; D gene unclear. The V and J ends lost 0 bases and 8 bases respectively, with 11 bases between them. The germline gives CDR1 SQVTM, CDR2 ANQGSEA. This CDR3 spans 13 amino acids. Here the CDR3 DNA reads TGCAGCGTTGAAGAAACAGTCGTTGATGAGCAGTTCTTC. Translated: CSVEETVVDEQFF.

The chain is built from TRBV29-1 and TRBJ2-1; D assignment may be TRBD1 or TRBD2 (5 bases each). This CDR3 is 13 amino acids long. V dropped 7 bases and J dropped 5 bases, with 15 bases sitting between them. CDR1 and CDR2 from the germline V gene are SQVTM and ANQGSEA. The CDR3 region has the DNA TGCAGCGCCCTGGCAGGGACGGACAATGAGCAGTTCTTC. Translating gives CSALAGTDNEQFF.

This clonotype was detected a few times. The chain's CDR3 is CSEGKEDEQFF. DNA for the CDR3: TGCAGCGAGGGGAAGGAGGATGAGCAGTTCTTC. V gene TRBV29-1 combines with J gene TRBJ2-1, with D tentatively TRBD1 or TRBD2 (5 bases each). Trimming pared 7 bases from V and 8 bases from J, leaving 12 bases between. Germline V gene data show CDR1 as SQVTM and CDR2 as ANQGSEA. The CDR3 extends over 11 amino acids.

This clonotype was counted between two and nine times. The V gene is TRBV3-1, the J gene TRBJ2-2; D unresolved. The CDR3 has 13 residues. Germline CDR1 reads LGHDT; CDR2 reads YNNKEL (reference sequence). V was pared by 2 bases and J by 7 bases, with 8 bases between. The CDR3 loop is CASSQMVGGELFF. The CDR3 DNA reads as TGTGCCAGCAGCCAAATGGTCGGCGGGGAGCTGTTTTTT.

This clonotype was seen only a few times. The V call is TRBV7-9, the J call TRBJ2-3; D not resolved. The germline V gene encodes CDR1 SEHNR and CDR2 FQNEAQ (reference sequence). V lost 5 bases, J lost 5 bases, and 11 bases lay in between. The CDR3 spans 13 residues. CDR3 amino acids: CASSLSPGDTQYF. DNA of the CDR3: TGTGCCAGCAGCCTAAGCCCGGGAGATACGCAGTATTTT. Supplemented by reference TRBV7-9 and TRBJ2-3, the full variable domain reads DTGVSQNPRHKITKRGQNVTFRCDPISEHNRLYWYRQTLGQGPEFLTYFQNEAQLEKSRLLSDRFSAERPKGSFSTLEIQRTEQGDSAMYLCASSLSPGDTQYFGPGTRLTVL.

This clonotype occurred a few times. The chain carries TRBV28 and TRBJ2-6, with no clear D. The CDR3 is made up of 14 amino acids. Germline V gives CDR1 MDHEN, CDR2 SYDVKM. Trimming cost V 9 bases and J 0 bases, with 9 bases left between them. The CDR3 sequence: CASSVPSGANVLTF. The CDR3 DNA reads as TGTGCCAGTTCAGTACCCTCTGGGGCCAACGTCCTGACTTTC. The full variable domain, with the rest looked up from reference TRBV28 and TRBJ2-6, is DVKVTQSSRYLVKRTGEKVFLECVQDMDHENMFWYRQDPGLGLRLIYFSYDVKMKEKGDIPEGYSVSREKKERFSLILESASTNQTSMYLCASSVPSGANVLTFGAGSRLTVL.

This clonotype was found many times. The V and J genes are TRBV20-1 and TRBJ2-7; tentatively, D is TRBD2 (6 bases). Germline V gene sequence: CDR1 DFQATT, CDR2 SNEGSKA (reference sequence). Trimming stripped 0 bases from V and 2 bases from J, with 14 bases between. The CDR3 loop spans 15 amino acids. For the CDR3, the DNA is TGCAGTGCTAGAGATCGGGGGAAGGGCACCTACGAGCAGTACTTC. Encoded protein: CSARDRGKGTYEQYF.

The V gene is TRBV6-5, the J gene TRBJ1-6, with D tentatively TRBD1 (5 bases). The CDR3 consists of 13 residues. Deletions cut 6 bases from V and 3 bases from J, with 6 bases between. In germline, CDR1 is MNHEY, CDR2 SVGAGI. This CDR3 is CASSRDYNSPLHF. The CDR3 bases are TGTGCCAGCAGCAGGGACTATAATTCACCCCTCCACTTT.

The chain links TRBV5-1 to TRBJ1-4; D uncertain. CDR1 and CDR2 from the germline V gene are SGHRS and YFSETQ. The length of the CDR3 is 15 residues. The V end was cut by 4 bases, the J end by 8 bases, with 18 bases between. The CDR3 region has the DNA TGCGCCAGCAGCACCGGACGGACTGGTGGGGAAAAACTGTTTTTT. As protein: CASSTGRTGGEKLFF.

In its sample, this clonotype was seen many times. V is TRBV20-1 and J is TRBJ2-7, with a possible D match to TRBD2 (6 bases). Germline values: CDR1 DFQATT, CDR2 SNEGSKA (reference sequence). The V gene lost 5 bases and the J gene lost 1 base, with 12 bases spanning the gap. The CDR3 is made up of 13 amino acids. The CDR3 DNA reads as TGCAGTGCTTCCGGGACTGCATCCTACGAGCAGTACTTC. Translation gives CSASGTASYEQYF.

V and J are TRBV20-1 and TRBJ2-1; 9 bases are shared with TRBD1. The CDR3 covers 13 residues. Looked up from germline, CDR1 is DFQATT and CDR2 is SNEGSKA (reference sequence). The V and J ends lost 5 bases and 9 bases, in that order; junction bases with no gene match: 8. CDR3 DNA: TGCAGTGCTCCACGACAGGGGGTGAGTGAGCAGTTCTTC. This sequence encodes CSAPRQGVSEQFF.

This clonotype was recorded many times. This rearrangement joins TRBV21-1 to TRBJ1-5. TRBV21-1 is designated a pseudogene. CDR3 size: 9 residues. The CDR3 coding sequence is TGTGCCAGCAGCAAGCCCCAGCATTTT. Amino acids: CASSKPQHF.

CDR3 nucleotides: TGCAGTGCTAGGAATCGGTCCAAGGGGGCTCAGCCCCAGCATTTT. It specifies CSARNRSKGAQPQHF. The gene calls are TRBV20-1 and TRBJ1-5; 7 bases match TRBD1. V lost 3 bases and J lost 6; bases outside the gene matches: 11. Looked up from germline, CDR1 is DFQATT and CDR2 is SNEGSKA (reference sequence). The CDR3 length is 15 residues.

In this sample, this clonotype turned up many times. The rearrangement uses TRBV7-9 and TRBJ2-2, with a possible D match to TRBD1 (6 bases). CDR1 is SEHNR, CDR2 FQNEAQ, per germline (reference sequence). The CDR3 has 14 residues. Trimming left V 5 bases short and J 2 bases short, with 9 bases between. The CDR3 nucleotides are TGTGCCAGCAGCCCGGACAGCAACACCGGGGAGCTGTTTTTT. This encodes CASSPDSNTGELFF.

This clonotype was found many times. The V and J genes are TRBV11-2 and TRBJ1-1; D is uncertain. V dropped 3 bases and J dropped 0 bases, with 8 bases sitting between them. CDR1 and CDR2 from the germline V gene are SGHAT and FQNNGV. This CDR3 contains 14 residues. CDR3 DNA: TGTGCCAGCAGCTTTTGGGAGATGAACACTGAAGCTTTCTTT. Protein: CASSFWEMNTEAFF.

The table lists this clonotype with a few counts. The J gene is TRBJ1-1, the V gene TRBV7-8, with D hard to call. The V and J ends lost 0 bases and 2 bases respectively, with 10 bases between them. The CDR3 contains 15 residues. Germline CDR1 reads SGHVS; CDR2 reads FQNEAQ. The CDR3 here is CASSLARILNTEAFF. In nucleotides, the CDR3 is TGTGCCAGCAGCTTAGCCCGGATCTTAAACACTGAAGCTTTCTTT.